Below, 21 T cell receptor beta chains from the same sample are listed, as sequenced in a study of immune cell composition in non-small cell lung cancer. Profiling relied on immunoSEQ multiplex PCR, and the TCRdb table lists in-frame clones only, not all of them. Of under 2,000 clones listed, around 76% are singletons. Sample: lung tumor tissue. The receptor set was obtained from a human donor with non-small cell lung cancer.

The chain links TRBV30 to TRBJ2-3, with D perhaps matching TRBD1 (6 bases). The CDR3 has 14 residues. Germline CDR1 is GTSNPN and CDR2 is SVGIG (reference sequence). The V gene lost 3 bases and the J gene lost 1 base, with 11 bases spanning the gap. CDR3 DNA sequence: TGTGCCTGGAGCCGGACAGTGGGCACAGATACGCAGTATTTT. This gives the protein CAWSRTVGTDTQYF.

The chain recombines TRBV6-5 with TRBJ1-2; D gene unclear. Trimming took off 3 bases at V and 2 bases at J, with 13 bases between the two ends. Germline CDR1 and CDR2: MNHEY and SVGAGI. CDR3 length: 15 residues. Written as DNA, the CDR3 is TGTGCCAGCAGTTATGAGGGAACTGGCAACTATGGCTACACCTTC. Encoded protein: CASSYEGTGNYGYTF.

The rearrangement uses TRBV2 and TRBJ1-5, with D maybe TRBD1 (5 bases). CDR1 and CDR2 (germline): SNHLY, FYNNEI. V was trimmed by 5 bases and J by 8 bases, leaving 19 bases between them. The CDR3 sequence is 15 residues long. This CDR3 is CASSPQQGYIKPQHF. CDR3 sequence (DNA): TGTGCCAGCAGTCCTCAGCAGGGTTACATCAAGCCCCAGCATTTT.

The V gene is TRBV11-3, the J gene TRBJ2-1; 10 nucleotides match TRBD1. Germline-derived CDR1 and CDR2 are SGHNT and YENEEA. Trimming removed 3 bases from V and 7 bases from J; junction bases left unmatched: 12. The CDR3 consists of 17 residues. The DNA for the CDR3 is TGTGCCAGCAGCTTGGATACCGGGACAGGGGAACGAAATGAGCAGTTCTTC. Translated: CASSLDTGTGERNEQFF.

The chain recombines TRBV4-2 with TRBJ1-3; the D is unclear. This CDR3 contains 15 residues. V was clipped by 4 bases and J by 0 bases, with 10 bases between them. Germline loops: CDR1 LGHNA, CDR2 YNFKEQ. The CDR3 nucleotides are TGTGCCAGCAGCCCCGACCGGGGCTCTGGAAACACCATATATTTT. Residues: CASSPDRGSGNTIYF.

This sequence joins TRBV29-1 and TRBJ2-1, with 9 bases identical to TRBD1. Per the germline V gene, CDR1 is SQVTM and CDR2 is ANQGSEA. The V gene end was trimmed by 4 bases and the J gene end by 7 bases; junction bases not matched to a gene: 14. This CDR3 is built from 16 residues. As DNA, the CDR3 is TGCAGCGTTGCAGTTTTCGGGACAGGGAATTTAAATGAGCAGTTCTTC. Translation gives CSVAVFGTGNLNEQFF.

V usage is TRBV5-1 and J usage is TRBJ2-3; D is uncertain. This CDR3 spans 15 amino acids. The V end lost 4 bases, the J end lost 3 bases, and 15 bases lay between the germline ends. Germline values: CDR1 SGHRS, CDR2 YFSETQ. CDR3 residues: CASSPTFPSTDTQYF. CDR3 DNA: TGCGCCAGCAGCCCTACCTTTCCTAGTACAGATACGCAGTATTTT.

This clone was seen more than once but under ten times. The gene calls are TRBV28 and TRBJ2-1; perhaps TRBD2 as D (5 bases). Germline lookup yields CDR1 MDHEN and CDR2 SYDVKM. V dropped 5 bases and J dropped 7 bases, with 12 bases sitting between them. The CDR3 has 13 amino acids. CDR3 amino acids: CASSLRVVNEQFF. CDR3 bases: TGTGCCAGCAGTCTGAGGGTGGTTAATGAGCAGTTCTTC.

The rearrangement uses TRBV5-1 and TRBJ2-7; 10 positions agree with TRBD1. Germline V gives CDR1 SGHRS, CDR2 YFSETQ. The CDR3 loop spans 14 amino acids. Trimming at V came to 6 bases and at J to 6 bases, leaving 9 bases not matched to a gene. CDR3 nucleotides: TGCGCCAGCACCCTCGGGACAGGGGCTAGCGAGCAGTACTTC. It translates to CASTLGTGASEQYF.

The rearrangement uses TRBV7-9 and TRBJ1-1; D gene uncertain. Between the trimmed V and J ends, which lost 11 bases and 3 bases, there was a span of 16 bases. Germline lookup yields CDR1 SEHNR and CDR2 FQNEAQ (reference sequence). The CDR3 totals 13 residues. This CDR3 is CALSGFEDTEAFF. CDR3 nucleotides: TGTGCCTTATCGGGATTTGAGGACACTGAAGCTTTCTTT.

This sequence joins TRBV19 and TRBJ1-5; TRBD1 matches 7 bases. The V gene end was trimmed by 10 bases and the J gene end by 0 bases; junction bases not matched to a gene: 12. The germline V gene has CDR1 LNHDA and CDR2 SQIVND (reference sequence). The CDR3 totals 16 residues. The CDR3 sequence: CATSMGDRVSNQPQHF. CDR3 nucleotide sequence: TGTGCCACATCCATGGGTGACAGGGTTAGCAATCAGCCCCAGCATTTT.

The chain combines TRBV19 with TRBJ2-3; 11 bases match TRBD2. The V gene end was trimmed by 6 bases and the J gene end by 5 bases; junction bases not matched to a gene: 13. The CDR3 covers 17 residues. Germline lookup yields CDR1 LNHDA and CDR2 SQIVND (reference sequence). The CDR3 DNA follows: TGTGCCAGTAGCAGCGAATCACTAGCGGGAGTTCTAGATACGCAGTATTTT. Translation: CASSSESLAGVLDTQYF.

The chain recombines TRBV7-3 with TRBJ2-6; 10 bases agree with TRBD1. V lost 4 bases, J lost 2 bases, and 5 bases stayed unmatched. This CDR3 has 17 amino acids. The germline gives CDR1 SGHTA, CDR2 FQGTGA. The CDR3 protein is CASSSSGTGAGANVLTF. CDR3 bases: TGTGCCAGCAGCTCTTCCGGGACAGGGGCTGGGGCCAACGTCCTGACTTTC.

The J gene is TRBJ1-2, the V gene TRBV5-1; 7 bases agree with TRBD1. The CDR3 has 12 amino acids. The germline CDR1 and CDR2 sequences are SGHRS and YFSETQ. V lost 4 bases, J lost 8 bases, and 5 bases stayed unmatched. CDR3 coding DNA: TGCGCCAGCAGCGGGACGGACAGGGGCTACACCTTC. Protein product: CASSGTDRGYTF.

The chain has TRBV5-1 and TRBJ2-7, with 10 positions matching TRBD2. Germline trimming cut 4 bases from V and 2 bases from J; bases unmatched to any gene: 9. In germline, CDR1 is SGHRS, CDR2 YFSETQ. The CDR3 spans 16 residues. CDR3 sequence reads: CASSPTSGVTPYEQYF. The CDR3 DNA reads TGCGCCAGCAGCCCAACTAGCGGGGTAACTCCCTACGAGCAGTACTTC.

J is TRBJ1-6 and V is TRBV7-3; 10 bases align to TRBD1. Germline values: CDR1 SGHTA, CDR2 FQGTGA. V lost 5 bases to trimming and J lost 3 bases; unmatched junction nucleotides: 4. The CDR3 contains 16 residues. DNA for the CDR3: TGTGCCAGCAGCCTTGGGGACAGGGGCTATAATTCACCCCTCCACTTT. As protein: CASSLGDRGYNSPLHF.

The rearrangement links TRBV4-1 to TRBJ2-3; TRBD2 aligns across 11 bases. This CDR3 is built from 19 residues. Trimming at V came to 0 bases and at J to 0 bases, leaving 8 bases not matched to a gene. Looked up from germline, CDR1 is MGHRA and CDR2 is YSYEKL. CDR3 DNA sequence: TGCGCCAGCAGCCAAGATCGAACTAGCGGGAGTGCTAGCACAGATACGCAGTATTTT. Amino acids: CASSQDRTSGSASTDTQYF.

This rearrangement joins TRBV4-1 to TRBJ2-7; 8 bases map to TRBD1. This CDR3 region has 16 residues. Germline V gives CDR1 MGHRA, CDR2 YSYEKL. J was trimmed by 3 bases and V by 4 bases; bases with no gene match: 11. The CDR3 sequence is CASSLGTGPTIYEQYF. CDR3 coding DNA: TGCGCCAGCAGCCTGGGGACAGGCCCAACCATCTACGAGCAGTACTTC.

This rearrangement joins TRBV5-1 to TRBJ2-3; perhaps TRBD1 as D (5 bases). Germline loops: CDR1 SGHRS, CDR2 YFSETQ. This CDR3 contains 16 residues. V lost 4 bases to trimming and J lost 6 bases, with 21 bases between them. The CDR3 reads CASSTGTGQERDTQYF. DNA of the CDR3: TGCGCCAGCAGCACGGGCACAGGACAAGAGAGGGATACGCAGTATTTT.

The chain uses TRBV5-1 and TRBJ2-7, with TRBD2 as a possible D gene (5 bases). The CDR3 is 15 residues long. Between the trimmed V and J ends, which lost 4 bases and 2 bases, there was a span of 16 bases. The germline V gene has CDR1 SGHRS and CDR2 YFSETQ. The DNA for the CDR3 is TGCGCCAGCAGCCCCCCGGGGTCTGGGGCCTACGAGCAGTACTTC. This encodes CASSPPGSGAYEQYF.

The chain has TRBV29-1 and TRBJ2-5, with D possibly being TRBD2 (7 bases). V was trimmed by 7 bases and J by 2 bases, leaving 20 bases between them. The V gene's germline CDR1 is SQVTM and CDR2 ANQGSEA. The CDR3 totals 15 residues. CDR3 nucleotide sequence: TGCAGCGGCGTCGGAAGCGGGACATGGCAAGAGACCCAGTACTTC. Its translation: CSGVGSGTWQETQYF. Variable domain in full (rest from reference TRBV29-1 and TRBJ2-5): SAVISQKPSRDICQRGTSLTIQCQVDSQVTMMFWYRQQPGQSLTLIATANQGSEATYESGFVIDKFPISRPNLTFSTLTVSNMSPEDSSIYLCSGVGSGTWQETQYFGPGTRLLVL.